A selection of T cell receptor beta chains follows, all from one sample in a study of T-cell reconstitution after alpha-beta-depleted transplantation in children. TCRdb reprocessed the PCR reads with MiXCR, giving one entry per CDR3 protein. The sample comprises around 270,000 distinct CDR3 sequences, about 7.3% of which are singletons, and around 10% rests with the top ten. The specimen was peripheral blood, collected 360 days after TCRalphabeta/CD19-depleted stem cell transplant. The receptors were sampled from a female patient aged 2-10 years who had a stem cell transplant for Fanconi anemia, so the T cells may come from the graft donor. CDR3s include the opening cysteine and the closing phenylalanine or tryptophan. Each record gives: D gene, clone size, J gene, V gene, CDR3 protein, CDR3 DNA. D genes are given only for firm matches. Size is omitted from some rows. Given values are once, few, many or a class for expanded clones.

NA,many,TRBJ1-5,TRBV12-3/TRBV12-4,CASSWDGRNNQPQHF,TGTGCCAGCAGTTGGGATGGTCGGAATAATCAGCCCCAGCATTTT
NA,few,TRBJ1-1,TRBV11-2,CASSLDFGVAQAFF,TGTGCCAGCAGCTTAGACTTTGGTGTCGCTCAAGCTTTCTTT
TRBD1,NA,TRBJ1-2,TRBV20-1,CSARDTGGSGYTF,TGCAGTGCTAGAGATACAGGGGGTTCTGGCTACACCTTC
NA,many,TRBJ2-3,TRBV28,CASSLWGADTQYF,TGTGCCAGCAGTTTATGGGGGGCAGATACGCAGTATTTT
NA,few,TRBJ1-1,TRBV4-1,CASSQGWGQNTEAFF,TGCGCCAGCAGCCAAGGATGGGGACAGAACACTGAAGCTTTCTTT
NA,many,TRBJ2-7,TRBV20-1,CSARDMREHLSYEQYF,TGCAGTGCTAGAGATATGCGAGAACATCTCTCCTACGAGCAGTACTTC
TRBD2,NA,TRBJ2-3,TRBV18,CASSPITRTSWGTDTQYF,TGTGCCAGCTCACCAATCACCCGGACTAGCTGGGGCACAGATACGCAGTATTTT
TRBD2,many,TRBJ2-5,TRBV29-1,CSVLLAGGKETQYF,TGCAGCGTTTTACTAGCGGGGGGTAAAGAGACCCAGTACTTC
NA,NA,TRBJ2-3,TRBV6-1,CASSRAAHIQADTQYF,TGTGCCAGCAGTAGAGCAGCACACATACAGGCAGATACGCAGTATTTT
NA,NA,TRBJ2-3,TRBV6-1,CARSNPGCPSTDTQYF,TGTGCCCGATCGAACCCAGGATGCCCTAGCACAGATACGCAGTATTTT
NA,few,TRBJ1-3,TRBV5-1,CASSLAVGAGNTIYF,TGCGCCAGCAGCTTGGCCGTAGGGGCTGGAAACACCATATATTTT
TRBD2,many,TRBJ2-1,TRBV4-2,CASSRGGAIEQFF,TGTGCCAGCAGCCGCGGGGGGGCCATTGAGCAGTTCTTC
NA,NA,TRBJ2-7,TRBV10-2,CASSVRRVGNFYEQYF,TGCGCCAGCAGTGTTCGGCGGGTGGGGAACTTCTACGAGCAGTACTTC
NA,few,TRBJ2-7,TRBV5-6,CASSLGGKLSYEQYF,TGTGCCAGCAGCTTGGGAGGTAAGCTGAGCTACGAGCAGTACTTC
TRBD2,many,TRBJ2-5,TRBV20-1,CSASRLAGLKGQETQYF,TGCAGTGCTAGCCGACTAGCGGGGCTGAAGGGGCAAGAGACCCAGTACTTC
NA,once,TRBJ1-1,TRBV5-8,CASSYAEAFF,TGTGCCAGCAGCTACGCTGAAGCTTTCTTT
NA,many,TRBJ2-2,TRBV5-1,CASSFRPFPNTGELFF,TGCGCCAGCAGCTTCCGCCCCTTCCCGAACACCGGGGAGCTGTTTTTT
NA,NA,TRBJ1-3,TRBV7-2,CASSLGMGGNTIYF,TGTGCCAGCAGCCTTGGGATGGGAGGAAACACCATATATTTT
NA,few,TRBJ1-4,TRBV15,CATSRATPGAAQGFNEKLFF,TGTGCCACCAGCAGAGCGACTCCGGGGGCCGCACAGGGCTTTAATGAAAAACTGTTTTTT
TRBD2,few,TRBJ2-7,TRBV5-6,CASSSSPSGRRNEQYF,TGTGCCAGCAGCTCTTCCCCTAGCGGGAGGAGGAACGAGCAGTACTTC
NA,many,TRBJ1-5,TRBV11-2,CASSLERNQPQHF,TGTGCCAGCAGCTTAGAGCGGAATCAGCCCCAGCATTTT
NA,many,TRBJ1-5,TRBV10-3,CAISDRSQPQHF,TGTGCCATCAGTGACCGGAGCCAGCCCCAGCATTTT
NA,NA,TRBJ1-5,TRBV24-1,CATKGGGDSNQPQHF,TGTGCCACCAAGGGGGGGGGGGATAGCAATCAGCCCCAGCATTTT
NA,NA,TRBJ2-5,TRBV5-1,CASSPPGEETQYF,TGCGCCAGCAGCCCCCCAGGGGAAGAGACCCAGTACTTC
NA,few,TRBJ1-2,TRBV6-5,CASSSPANYGYTF,TGTGCCAGCAGTTCGCCCGCTAACTATGGCTACACCTTC
TRBD1,NA,TRBJ2-2,TRBV12-3/TRBV12-4,CATCRDRYSRELFF,TGTGCCACCTGCCGGGACAGATACTCCCGGGAGCTGTTTTTT
NA,medium-sized,TRBJ2-7,TRBV29-1,CSVVDSLYEQYF,TGCAGCGTTGTAGACAGTCTGTACGAGCAGTACTTC
TRBD2,many,TRBJ2-1,TRBV7-2,CASSLGLAGANYNEQFF,TGTGCCAGCAGCTTGGGACTAGCGGGGGCAAATTACAATGAGCAGTTCTTC
TRBD2,few,TRBJ2-7,TRBV3-1,CASSQLLAGGTEQYF,TGTGCCAGCAGCCAACTTCTAGCGGGAGGGACCGAGCAGTACTTC
NA,few,TRBJ2-4,TRBV10-3,CAISDGQVAKNIQYF,TGTGCCATCAGTGACGGGCAGGTAGCCAAAAACATTCAGTACTTC
TRBD1,NA,TRBJ1-4,TRBV28,CASSLFFLRGGKEKLFF,TGTGCCAGCAGTTTATTTTTTTTACGAGGGGGCAAGGAAAAACTGTTTTTT
TRBD2,NA,TRBJ2-2,TRBV25-1,CASSLITSGGSNTGELFF,TGTGCCAGCAGCTTGATCACTAGCGGGGGGTCCAACACCGGGGAGCTGTTTTTT
TRBD2,NA,TRBJ2-3,TRBV6-2/TRBV6-3,CASTTSGRTDTQYF,TGTGCCAGCACCACTAGCGGGAGGACAGATACGCAGTATTTT
NA,few,TRBJ2-5,TRBV27,CASNRDGTQYF,TGTGCCAGCAACAGGGACGGGACCCAGTACTTC
TRBD1,few,TRBJ1-1,TRBV10-3,CAIRGDRRDTEAFF,TGTGCCATCAGGGGGGACAGGCGGGACACTGAAGCTTTCTTT
NA,once,TRBJ2-5,TRBV12-3/TRBV12-4,CASSLQPQSAQYF,TGTGCCAGCAGTTTGCAACCCCAGAGTGCCCAGTACTTC
NA,NA,TRBJ2-6,TRBV7-9,CASRVGLSGANVLTF,TGTGCCAGCAGAGTGGGGCTCTCTGGGGCCAACGTCCTGACTTTC
NA,NA,TRBJ1-1,TRBV3-1,CASCSRSGGGTEAFF,TGTGCCAGCTGCTCCCGTTCGGGGGGAGGCACTGAAGCTTTCTTT
NA,many,TRBJ2-7,TRBV29-1,CSVSDRGMSYEQYF,TGCAGCGTTTCAGATCGAGGGATGTCCTACGAGCAGTACTTC
TRBD1,few,TRBJ1-1,TRBV12-3/TRBV12-4,CASSLWGQGASGTEAFF,TGTGCCAGCAGTTTATGGGGACAGGGGGCGTCGGGCACTGAAGCTTTCTTT
TRBD2,many,TRBJ2-1,TRBV29-1,CSVLGLGPYNEQFF,TGCAGCGTCTTAGGACTAGGCCCTTACAATGAGCAGTTCTTC
TRBD1,NA,TRBJ1-3,TRBV2,CASIRDRGHSGNTIYF,TGTGCCAGCATCAGGGACAGGGGGCACTCTGGAAACACCATATATTTT
NA,NA,TRBJ2-1,TRBV7-3,CASSWLAEYSYNEQFF,TGTGCCAGCAGCTGGTTAGCGGAGTACTCCTACAATGAGCAGTTCTTC
NA,many,TRBJ2-3,TRBV5-1,CASSSGGVADTQYF,TGCGCCAGCAGCTCCGGTGGGGTTGCAGATACGCAGTATTTT
NA,many,TRBJ2-1,TRBV11-1,CASSSYTLSGLAYNEQFF,TGTGCCAGCAGCTCCTACACGCTCAGCGGGTTGGCCTACAATGAGCAGTTCTTC
NA,NA,TRBJ2-3,TRBV5-1,CASSLSQVGTDTQYF,TGCGCCAGCAGCTTGTCTCAGGTGGGCACAGATACGCAGTATTTT
TRBD2,many,TRBJ2-1,TRBV5-1,CASSFVPSGDNEQFF,TGCGCCAGCAGCTTTGTGCCTAGCGGGGATAATGAGCAGTTCTTC
NA,many,TRBJ1-6,TRBV24-1,CATSDRSSYNSPLHF,TGTGCCACCAGTGACCGAAGCTCCTATAATTCACCCCTCCACTTT
NA,few,TRBJ1-3,TRBV15,CATTQGRPGNTIYF,TGTGCCACCACGCAGGGAAGGCCTGGAAACACCATATATTTT
TRBD1,many,TRBJ2-2,TRBV7-9,CASSQGQVNTGELFF,TGTGCCAGCAGCCAGGGACAGGTTAACACCGGGGAGCTGTTTTTT
NA,many,TRBJ2-3,TRBV5-1,CASSLGAGDTQYF,TGCGCCAGCAGCTTGGGCGCGGGAGATACGCAGTATTTT
TRBD1,NA,TRBJ1-1,TRBV6-1,CASRRDRFNTEAFF,TGTGCCAGCAGGCGGGACAGGTTTAACACTGAAGCTTTCTTT
TRBD2,many,TRBJ2-5,TRBV5-1,CASSLLAGGQETQYF,TGCGCCAGCAGCTTACTAGCGGGGGGGCAAGAGACCCAGTACTTC
NA,NA,TRBJ1-6,TRBV5-1,CASSLEGRTNSPLHF,TGCGCCAGCAGCTTGGAGGGCAGGACCAATTCACCCCTCCACTTT
NA,many,TRBJ2-3,TRBV7-8,CASSLFAGRTDTQYF,TGTGCCAGCAGCTTATTCGCGGGCCGCACAGATACGCAGTATTTT